This is a list of T cell receptor beta chains from one sample in a study of cytomegalovirus exposure and HLA in healthy donors. This table comes from immunoSEQ multiplex PCR, and its TCRdb copy is limited to in-frame clones, with some not included. The table records fewer than 150,000 clones, over 55% of them present only once. Sequenced input: PBMCs. Receptors originate from a man between 18 and 29 years old in good health and CMV-seropositive. CDR3s include the opening cysteine and the closing phenylalanine or tryptophan. A D gene is named only where the DNA matches it firmly. Clone size, where shown, is once, few, many, or a class for clones that have expanded.

D gene: NA
V gene: TRBV7-3
J gene: TRBJ1-6
clone size: NA
CDR3 DNA: TGTGCCAGCAGCTTAACGGCGGTTTCACCCCTCCACTTT
CDR3 protein: CASSLTAVSPLHF

D gene: NA
V gene: TRBV5-1
J gene: TRBJ1-4
clone size: once
CDR3 DNA: TGCGCCAGCAGCTTGGTAGGGGATAGGGAAAAACTGTTTTTT
CDR3 protein: CASSLVGDREKLFF

D gene: NA
V gene: TRBV18
J gene: TRBJ2-7
clone size: once
CDR3 DNA: TGTGCCAGCTCACCATTTTCAGGAACAACCTACGAGCAGTACTTC
CDR3 protein: CASSPFSGTTYEQYF

D gene: NA
V gene: TRBV7-2
J gene: TRBJ2-5
clone size: NA
CDR3 DNA: TGTGCCAGCAGCTTAGTCGGCAGGGGAGCAGAGACCCAGTACTTC
CDR3 protein: CASSLVGRGAETQYF

D gene: NA
V gene: TRBV6-5
J gene: TRBJ2-5
clone size: few
CDR3 DNA: TGTGCCAGCAGTTACTCGACTTCAGGGGTTCGAGAGACCCAGTACTTC
CDR3 protein: CASSYSTSGVRETQYF

D gene: NA
V gene: TRBV5-1
J gene: TRBJ2-7
clone size: NA
CDR3 DNA: TGCGCCAGCAGCTTGGATTCCACAGTCTACGAGCAGTACTTC
CDR3 protein: CASSLDSTVYEQYF

D gene: TRBD1
V gene: TRBV2
J gene: TRBJ1-5
clone size: few
CDR3 DNA: TGTGCCAGCAGTCGCGGGACAGGGACAAATCAGCCCCAGCATTTT
CDR3 protein: CASSRGTGTNQPQHF

D gene: NA
V gene: TRBV5-1
J gene: TRBJ2-2
clone size: NA
CDR3 DNA: TGCGCCAGCAGCTTGGGAGACAGGAACACCGGGGAGCTGTTTTTT
CDR3 protein: CASSLGDRNTGELFF

D gene: NA
V gene: TRBV5-5
J gene: TRBJ2-3
clone size: once
CDR3 DNA: TGTGCCAGCAGCTTTGGCGGTTTCACAGATACGCAGTATTTT
CDR3 protein: CASSFGGFTDTQYF

D gene: NA
V gene: TRBV29-1
J gene: TRBJ1-1
clone size: NA
CDR3 DNA: TGCAGCGTTCGGGAGCCGGGGGTGAACACTGAAGCTTTCTTT
CDR3 protein: CSVREPGVNTEAFF

D gene: NA
V gene: TRBV5-1
J gene: TRBJ1-1
clone size: NA
CDR3 DNA: TGCGCCAGCAGCCCCCGGGTCTCTCGGGACACTGAAGCTTTCTTT
CDR3 protein: CASSPRVSRDTEAFF

D gene: TRBD1
V gene: TRBV5-1
J gene: TRBJ1-6
clone size: NA
CDR3 DNA: TGCGCCAGCAGCTCACGGATACCGGGACAGGGAGATTCACCCCTCCACTTT
CDR3 protein: CASSSRIPGQGDSPLHF

D gene: NA
V gene: TRBV6-5
J gene: TRBJ1-5
clone size: NA
CDR3 DNA: TGTGCCAGCAGCCTACAGGGTAGGGGGAATCAGCCCCAGCATTTT
CDR3 protein: CASSLQGRGNQPQHF

D gene: NA
V gene: TRBV28
J gene: TRBJ1-6
clone size: NA
CDR3 DNA: TGTGCCAGCAGTTCCGGTAAGGGGGGGCGCCGTAATTCACCCCTCCACTTT
CDR3 protein: CASSSGKGGRRNSPLHF

D gene: NA
V gene: TRBV5-6
J gene: TRBJ1-2
clone size: once
CDR3 DNA: TGTGCCAGCAGCTCCGGAGACTATAACTATGGCTACACCTTC
CDR3 protein: CASSSGDYNYGYTF

D gene: NA
V gene: TRBV2
J gene: TRBJ1-3
clone size: NA
CDR3 DNA: TGTGCCAGCAGTGAGAACCTGGAGGGGGGAAACACCATATATTTT
CDR3 protein: CASSENLEGGNTIYF

D gene: NA
V gene: TRBV2
J gene: TRBJ2-1
clone size: NA
CDR3 DNA: TGTGCCAGCAGTGTGGGGACTTACAATGAGCAGTTCTTC
CDR3 protein: CASSVGTYNEQFF